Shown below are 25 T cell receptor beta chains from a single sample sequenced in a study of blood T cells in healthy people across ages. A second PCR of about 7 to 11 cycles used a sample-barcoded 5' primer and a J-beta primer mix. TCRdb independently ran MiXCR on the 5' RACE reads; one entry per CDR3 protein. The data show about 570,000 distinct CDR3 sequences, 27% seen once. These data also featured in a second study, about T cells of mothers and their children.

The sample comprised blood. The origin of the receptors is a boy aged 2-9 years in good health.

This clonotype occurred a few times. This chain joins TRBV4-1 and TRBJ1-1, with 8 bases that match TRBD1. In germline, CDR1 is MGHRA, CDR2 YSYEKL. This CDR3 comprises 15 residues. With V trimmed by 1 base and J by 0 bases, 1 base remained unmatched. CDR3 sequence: CASSQGDRLNTEAFF. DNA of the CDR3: TGCGCCAGCAGCCAAGGGGACAGGTTGAACACTGAAGCTTTCTTT.

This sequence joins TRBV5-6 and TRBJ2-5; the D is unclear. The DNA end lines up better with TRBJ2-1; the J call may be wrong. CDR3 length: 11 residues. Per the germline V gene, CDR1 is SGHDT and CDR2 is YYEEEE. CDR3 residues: CASSLVGKQFF. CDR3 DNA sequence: TGTGCCAGCAGCTTGGTAGGAAAGCAGTTCTTC.

The CDR3 sequence: CSARDFWGEHTDTQYF. CDR3 sequence (DNA): TGCAGTGCTAGAGATTTTTGGGGAGAGCACACAGATACGCAGTATTTT. The J gene is TRBJ2-3, the V gene TRBV20-1; tentative D call: TRBD2 (5 bases). V lost 0 bases and J 2 bases, leaving 15 bases between the germline ends. The CDR3 sequence is 16 residues long. Germline V gene lookup returns CDR1 DFQATT and CDR2 SNEGSKA (reference sequence).

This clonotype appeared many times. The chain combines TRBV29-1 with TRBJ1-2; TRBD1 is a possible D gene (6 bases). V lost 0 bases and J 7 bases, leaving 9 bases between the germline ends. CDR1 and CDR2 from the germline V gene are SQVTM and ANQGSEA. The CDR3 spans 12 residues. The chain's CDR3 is CSVEEQGGGYTF. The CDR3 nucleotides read TGCAGCGTTGAAGAACAGGGCGGTGGCTACACCTTC.

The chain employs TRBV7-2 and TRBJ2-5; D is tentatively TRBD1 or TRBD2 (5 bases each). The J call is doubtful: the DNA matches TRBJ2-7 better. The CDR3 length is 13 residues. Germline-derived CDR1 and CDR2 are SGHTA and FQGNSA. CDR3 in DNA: TGTGCCAGCGCCCCCAGGGAGTCGGGCGAGCAGTACTTC. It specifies CASAPRESGEQYF.

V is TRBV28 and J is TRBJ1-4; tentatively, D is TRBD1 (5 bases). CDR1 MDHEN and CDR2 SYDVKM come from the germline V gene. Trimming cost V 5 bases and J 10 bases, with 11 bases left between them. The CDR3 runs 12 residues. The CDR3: CASSPRRGKLFF. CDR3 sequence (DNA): TGTGCCAGCAGTCCTCGGAGGGGAAAACTGTTTTTT.

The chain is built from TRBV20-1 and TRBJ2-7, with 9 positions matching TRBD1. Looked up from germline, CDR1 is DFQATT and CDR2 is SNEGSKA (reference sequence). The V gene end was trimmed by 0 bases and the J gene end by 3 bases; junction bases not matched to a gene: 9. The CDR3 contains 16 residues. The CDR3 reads CSARESNGTGLYEQYF. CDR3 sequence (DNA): TGCAGTGCTAGAGAATCCAATGGGACAGGGCTCTACGAGCAGTACTTC.

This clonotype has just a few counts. In nucleotides, the CDR3 is TGTGCCATCGGAGTTTGGAATGAGCAGTTCTTC. It specifies CAIGVWNEQFF. V and J are TRBV6-2 or TRBV6-3 and TRBJ2-1; D gene unclear. Per the germline V gene, CDR1 is MNHEY and CDR2 is SVGEGT. Trimming took 10 bases from V and 7 from J, leaving 11 bases between them. The CDR3 consists of 11 residues.

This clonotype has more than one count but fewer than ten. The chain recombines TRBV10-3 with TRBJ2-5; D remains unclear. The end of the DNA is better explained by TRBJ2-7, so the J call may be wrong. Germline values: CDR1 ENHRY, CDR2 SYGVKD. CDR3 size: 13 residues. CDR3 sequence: CAISERQYYEQYF. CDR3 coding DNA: TGTGCCATCAGTGAACGGCAGTACTACGAGCAGTACTTC.

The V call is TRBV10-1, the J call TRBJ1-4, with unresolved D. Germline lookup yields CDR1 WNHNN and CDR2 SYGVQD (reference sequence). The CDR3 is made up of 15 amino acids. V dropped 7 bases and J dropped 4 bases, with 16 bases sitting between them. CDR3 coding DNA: TGCGCCAGCACCGATAATGGGGTTGGTAATGAAAAACTGTTTTTT. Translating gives CASTDNGVGNEKLFF.

CDR3 sequence: CATSRGVTSGAYEQYF. The CDR3 DNA follows: TGTGCCACCAGCAGAGGGGTGACTAGCGGGGCCTACGAGCAGTACTTC. V usage is TRBV15 and J usage is TRBJ2-7, with 11 bases that match TRBD2. V was clipped by 1 base and J by 2 bases; unmatched bases: 4. This CDR3 is 16 amino acids long. Germline assignment: CDR1 LNHNV and CDR2 YYDKDF (reference sequence).

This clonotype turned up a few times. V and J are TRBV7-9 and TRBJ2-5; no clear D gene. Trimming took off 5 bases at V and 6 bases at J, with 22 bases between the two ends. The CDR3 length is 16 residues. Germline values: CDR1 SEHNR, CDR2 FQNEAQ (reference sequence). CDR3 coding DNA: TGTGCCAGCAGCCCTATTAGCAACATCGCGGTGAAGACCCAGTACTTC. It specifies CASSPISNIAVKTQYF. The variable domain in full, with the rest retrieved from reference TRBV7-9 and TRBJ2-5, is DTGVSQNPRHKITKRGQNVTFRCDPISEHNRLYWYRQTLGQGPEFLTYFQNEAQLEKSRLLSDRFSAERPKGSFSTLEIQRTEQGDSAMYLCASSPISNIAVKTQYFGPGTRLLVL.

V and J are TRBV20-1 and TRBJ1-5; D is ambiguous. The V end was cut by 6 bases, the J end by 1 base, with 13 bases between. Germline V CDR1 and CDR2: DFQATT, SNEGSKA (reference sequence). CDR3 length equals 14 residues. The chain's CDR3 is CSAPAGSSNQPQHF. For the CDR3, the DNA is TGCAGTGCCCCAGCTGGATCCAGCAATCAGCCCCAGCATTTT.

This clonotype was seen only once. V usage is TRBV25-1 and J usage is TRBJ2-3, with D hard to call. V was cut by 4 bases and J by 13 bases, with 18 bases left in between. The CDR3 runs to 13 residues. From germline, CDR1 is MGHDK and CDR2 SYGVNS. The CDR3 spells CASSASGVSSEYF. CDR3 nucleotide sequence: TGTGCCAGCAGTGCGTCGGGCGTGAGCTCGGAGTATTTT.

The CDR3 protein is CASSNTLQETQYF. CDR3 DNA sequence: TGTGCCAGCAGCAACACTCTTCAAGAGACCCAGTACTTC. The rearrangement joins TRBV27 to TRBJ2-5; D is unresolved. CDR3 length: 13 amino acids. V shed 6 bases and J shed 2 bases, with 10 bases lying between them. Germline V lookup: CDR1 MNHEY, CDR2 SMNVEV (reference sequence).

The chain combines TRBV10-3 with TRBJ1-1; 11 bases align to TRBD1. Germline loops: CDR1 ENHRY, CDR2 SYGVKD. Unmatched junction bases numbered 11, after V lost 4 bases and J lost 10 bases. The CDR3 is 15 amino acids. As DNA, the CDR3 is TGTGCCATCAGTGGGGACAGGGGGTACCGATGGACAGCTTTCTTT. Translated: CAISGDRGYRWTAFF.

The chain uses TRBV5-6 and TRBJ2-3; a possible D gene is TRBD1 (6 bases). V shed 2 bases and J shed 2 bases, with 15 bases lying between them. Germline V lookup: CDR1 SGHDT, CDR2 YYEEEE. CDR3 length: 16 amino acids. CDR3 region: CASSFRGTSLTDTQYF. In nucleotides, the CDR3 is TGTGCCAGCAGCTTCCGAGGGACAAGCCTCACAGATACGCAGTATTTT.

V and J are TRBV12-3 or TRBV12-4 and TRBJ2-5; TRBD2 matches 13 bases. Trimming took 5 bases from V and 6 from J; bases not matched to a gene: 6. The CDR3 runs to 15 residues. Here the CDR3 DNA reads TGTGCCAGCAGTGGACTAGCGGGAGAAGAAAAGACCCAGTACTTC. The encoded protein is CASSGLAGEEKTQYF.

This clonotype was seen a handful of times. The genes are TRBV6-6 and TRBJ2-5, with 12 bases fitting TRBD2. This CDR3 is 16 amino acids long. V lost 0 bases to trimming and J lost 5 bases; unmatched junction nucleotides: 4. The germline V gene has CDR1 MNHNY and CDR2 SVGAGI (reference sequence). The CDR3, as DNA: TGTGCCAGCAGTTACTCAACTAGCGGGAGGAGGGAGACCCAGTACTTC. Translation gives CASSYSTSGRRETQYF.

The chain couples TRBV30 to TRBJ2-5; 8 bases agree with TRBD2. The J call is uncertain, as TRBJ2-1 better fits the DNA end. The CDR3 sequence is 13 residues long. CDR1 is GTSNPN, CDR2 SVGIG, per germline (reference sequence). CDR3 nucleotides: TGTGCCTGGAGTGCCAGCGGGGGTAATGAGCAGTTCTTC. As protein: CAWSASGGNEQFF.

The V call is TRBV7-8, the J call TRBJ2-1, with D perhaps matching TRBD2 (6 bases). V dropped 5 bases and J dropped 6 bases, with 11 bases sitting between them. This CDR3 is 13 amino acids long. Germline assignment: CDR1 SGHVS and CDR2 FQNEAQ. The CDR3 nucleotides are TGTGCCAGCAGCACCCGGACTATCAATGAGCAGTTCTTC. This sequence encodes CASSTRTINEQFF.

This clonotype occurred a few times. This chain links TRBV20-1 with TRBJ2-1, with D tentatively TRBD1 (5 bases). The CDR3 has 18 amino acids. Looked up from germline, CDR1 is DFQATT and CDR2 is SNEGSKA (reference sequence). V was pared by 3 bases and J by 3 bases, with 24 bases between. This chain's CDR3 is CSARKSGLTQTFYNEQFF. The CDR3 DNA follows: TGCAGTGCTAGGAAGTCAGGGCTAACCCAGACCTTCTACAATGAGCAGTTCTTC.

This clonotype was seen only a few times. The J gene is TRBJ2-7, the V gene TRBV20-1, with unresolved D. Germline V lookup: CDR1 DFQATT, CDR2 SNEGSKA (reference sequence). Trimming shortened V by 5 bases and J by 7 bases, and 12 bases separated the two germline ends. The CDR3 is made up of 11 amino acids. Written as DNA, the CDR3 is TGCAGTGCTCGGACCGTTTGGGAGCAGTACTTC. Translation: CSARTVWEQYF.

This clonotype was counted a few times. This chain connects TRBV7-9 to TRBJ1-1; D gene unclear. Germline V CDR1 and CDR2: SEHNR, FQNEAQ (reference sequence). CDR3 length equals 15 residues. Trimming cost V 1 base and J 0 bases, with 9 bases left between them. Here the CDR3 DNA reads TGTGCCAGCAGCTTAGTATCTGCGATGAACACTGAAGCTTTCTTT. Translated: CASSLVSAMNTEAFF.

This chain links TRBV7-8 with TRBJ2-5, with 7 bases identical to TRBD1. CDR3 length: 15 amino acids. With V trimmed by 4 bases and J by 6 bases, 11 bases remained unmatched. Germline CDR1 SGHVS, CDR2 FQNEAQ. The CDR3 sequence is CASSSRGQGVKTQYF. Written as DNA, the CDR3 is TGTGCCAGCAGCTCTAGGGGGCAGGGGGTTAAGACCCAGTACTTC.